This TCR beta chain was observed in a study of response to subunit inactivated influenza vaccine. Via MiXCR, TCRdb re-called the RT-PCR reads, giving one row per CDR3 protein. The sample carries about 700,000 distinct CDR3 sequences, around 15% recorded once. This clonotype has only a few counts. Its specificity is unknown. CDR3 size: 15 residues. Germline V lookup: CDR1 DFQATT, CDR2 SNEGSKA (reference sequence). Trimming removed 5 bases at V and 3 bases at J, with 20 bases between. Study outcomes and limitations: Authors suggested few new T cells are recruited by each seasonal influenza vaccination.

The chain combines TRBV20-1 with TRBJ2-7, with a weak D call TRBD1 (5 bases). The specimen comprised PBMCs from blood, sampled around two weeks before vaccination. The sequence was collected from a middle-aged man who received an inactivated influenza vaccine. In nucleotides, the CDR3 is TGCAGTGCTTCTAATAGGGGATTGGCACTCTACGAGCAGTACTTC. Residues: CSASNRGLALYEQYF.